This T cell receptor (beta chain) emerged from a study of cytomegalovirus exposure and HLA in healthy donors. CDR1 and CDR2 (germline): MDHEN, SYDVKM. With 6 bases clipped from V and 0 bases from J, the junction kept 8 bases outside the gene matches. This CDR3 region has 16 residues. About this clone itself: Its antigen is currently unknown.

Researchers ran the PCR with 60 Vbeta and 13 Jbeta primers. Assay: immunoSEQ multiplex PCR; the TCRdb copy retains only in-frame clones and omits some. The repertoire has over 50,000 clones, approximately 89% of them found once; the top ten carry over 1.1%. Study-wide results and caveats: Later genetic work tied a missense DCLRE1C variant to beta-chain V and J trimming. The study put 150 or so TCR beta chains on its list as cytomegalovirus-associated. Rarity characterized most TCR sequences, yet some public TCRs appeared in many donors. TCR association rates varied by HLA locus in a later analysis, with DRB1 highest and HLA-C lowest.

The chain recombines TRBV28 with TRBJ2-7; 10 nucleotides agree with TRBD1. Sequencing was performed on PBMCs. The clonotype originates from a man aged 18 to 29 in good health and CMV-seronegative. CDR3 DNA sequence: TGTGCCAGCAGGACGACAGGGGGCATTGGCTCCTACGAGCAGTACTTC. This translates into CASRTTGGIGSYEQYF.